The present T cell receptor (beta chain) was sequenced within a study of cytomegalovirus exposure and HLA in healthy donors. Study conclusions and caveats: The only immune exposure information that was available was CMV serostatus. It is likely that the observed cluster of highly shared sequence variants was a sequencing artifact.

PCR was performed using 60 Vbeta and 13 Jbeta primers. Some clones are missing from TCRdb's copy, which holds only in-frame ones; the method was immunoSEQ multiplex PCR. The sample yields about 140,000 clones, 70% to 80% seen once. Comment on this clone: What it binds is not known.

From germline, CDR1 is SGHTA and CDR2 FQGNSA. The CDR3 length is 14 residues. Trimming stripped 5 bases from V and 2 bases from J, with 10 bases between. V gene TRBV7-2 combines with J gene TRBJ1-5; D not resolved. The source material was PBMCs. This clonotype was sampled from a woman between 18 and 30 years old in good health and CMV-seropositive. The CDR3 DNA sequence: TGTGCCAGCAGCCCGCGTCAGGGCAATCAGCCCCAGCATTTT. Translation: CASSPRQGNQPQHF.